Described below is a single T cell receptor beta chain sequence and its context. Its antigen is as yet unknown. Sequence data for DNA of cultured CD4+ T cells were generated by the Oncomine TCR Beta short-read assay. MiXCR was run by TCRdb on the PCR reads, yielding one entry per CDR3 protein. The profile shows roughly 20,000 distinct CDR3 sequences, around 50% of them singletons. The germline gives CDR1 MNHEY, CDR2 SMNVEV (reference sequence). The V and J ends lost 5 bases and 9 bases, in that order; junction bases with no gene match: 8. The CDR3 consists of 13 residues. Treatment of the sample: approximately nine-day PBMC culture with coronavirus spike peptide pools or control peptides (ViraFEST assay). Peptide pools at about 11 ug/ml, together with 10 IU/ml IL-2, were added to cultures of approximately 1.9 million PBMCs per well. This entry is derived from a study of vaccination and CD4 T cells after COVID-19. Study as a whole: Two of the convalescents were Hispanic, and convalescents were six males and four females. Some control cultures received a CEFX pool, which served as the positive control. Others received an HIV-1 Nef pool or no peptide. Whole-study findings and limits: Convalescent patients displayed a median about 86% of reactive clones emerging only post-vaccination.

The source material was CD4+ T cells from blood, cultured in vitro. This receptor was obtained from a human donor who had recovered from COVID-19. The gene calls are TRBV27 and TRBJ1-2; 8 bases are shared with TRBD1. The CDR3 loop reads CASSIDRGGSYTF. The CDR3 nucleotides are TGTGCCAGCAGTATAGACAGGGGAGGAAGCTACACCTTC.